The next 18 T cell receptor beta chains were all read from a single sample in a study of CD8 T cells in ankylosing spondylitis. MiXCR was run by TCRdb on the 5' RACE reads, yielding one entry per CDR3 protein. The table lists approximately 140,000 distinct CDR3 sequences, 7.5% to 9.5% of them singletons, with more than 7% in the top ten. Sequenced material: synovial fluid, either unsorted or a sorted T cell fraction (not recorded which). The receptors originated from a male donor with ankylosing spondylitis.

This clonotype has at least ten counts. The chain has TRBV28 and TRBJ1-1; tentative D call: TRBD1 (5 bases). V lost 6 bases and J lost 9, with 23 bases in between. Germline CDR1 reads MDHEN; CDR2 reads SYDVKM. The CDR3 is made up of 15 amino acids. The CDR3 coding sequence is TGTGCCAGCAGCATAACAGGACCGGGAAATCGGAAAGCTTTCTTT. Protein sequence: CASSITGPGNRKAFF.

The count of this clonotype is one. In DNA, the CDR3 is TGTGCCAGCAGTCGGGCAGGGGGCTTAATTACCTACGAGCAGTACTTC. Encoded protein: CASSRAGGLITYEQYF. J is TRBJ2-7 and V is TRBV6-4, with 8 bases matching TRBD1. Trimming took 5 bases from V and 2 from J; bases not matched to a gene: 11. CDR1 and CDR2 (germline): MRHNA, SNTAGT. The CDR3 has 16 residues.

The J gene is TRBJ2-3, the V gene TRBV5-1; 8 bases map to TRBD2. Germline V gene data show CDR1 as SGHRS and CDR2 as YFSETQ. There are 20 residues in the CDR3. The trim removed 7 bases at V and 1 base at J, leaving 23 bases unmatched. Here the CDR3 reads CASASQAFYRGGKGTDTQYF. CDR3 DNA sequence: TGCGCCAGCGCGTCCCAAGCTTTTTACCGCGGGGGGAAAGGCACAGATACGCAGTATTTT.

The chain joins TRBV7-2 to TRBJ1-4; TRBD1 aligns across 7 bases. This CDR3 comprises 15 residues. Germline V gives CDR1 SGHTA, CDR2 FQGNSA. Losses at the gene ends were 0 bases for V and 7 bases for J; bases not matched to a gene: 5. For the CDR3, the DNA is TGTGCCAGCAGCTTAGCCCCTTCAGGGGGTGAAAAACTGTTTTTT. This sequence encodes CASSLAPSGGEKLFF. Combining the CDR3 with reference TRBV7-2 and TRBJ1-4 gives the whole variable domain GAGVSQSPSNKVTEKGKDVELRCDPISGHTALYWYRQSLGQGLEFLIYFQGNSAPDKSGLPSDRFSAERTGGSVSTLTIQRTQQEDSAVYLCASSLAPSGGEKLFFGSGTQLSVL.

This clonotype showed up just a few times. The gene calls are TRBV18 and TRBJ1-1; D unresolved. The CDR3 spans 14 residues. From germline, CDR1 is KGHSH and CDR2 LQKENI. V dropped 2 bases and J dropped 0 bases, with 7 bases sitting between them. CDR3 loop: CASSPSQVNTEAFF. CDR3 DNA sequence: TGTGCCAGCTCACCATCTCAGGTGAACACTGAAGCTTTCTTT.

The chain carries TRBV6-6 and TRBJ1-6, with no clear D. Germline V gene lookup returns CDR1 MNHNY and CDR2 SVGAGI (reference sequence). V gave up 0 bases and J gave up 9 bases, with 3 bases separating them. This CDR3 is built from 12 residues. The CDR3 is CASSYSLSPLHF. CDR3 sequence (DNA): TGTGCCAGCAGTTACTCGCTTTCACCCCTCCACTTT.

This clonotype was detected only a few times. The chain employs TRBV7-8 and TRBJ1-1; weak D call: TRBD1 (6 bases). Germline V lookup: CDR1 SGHVS, CDR2 FQNEAQ. This CDR3 comprises 14 residues. Between the trimmed V and J ends, which lost 5 bases and 1 base, there was a span of 11 bases. CDR3: CASSPVDRNTEAFF. The CDR3 nucleotides are TGTGCCAGCAGCCCCGTGGACAGGAACACTGAAGCTTTCTTT.

This clonotype was detected many times. V usage is TRBV3-1 and J usage is TRBJ2-2; D is ambiguous. Per germline, CDR1 LGHDT and CDR2 YNNKEL (reference sequence). V was shortened by 4 bases and J by 1 base, with 4 bases between the two germline ends. The CDR3 length is 13 residues. DNA for the CDR3: TGTGCCAGCAGCCGTCTGAACACCGGGGAGCTGTTTTTT. It translates to CASSRLNTGELFF.

CDR3 DNA: TGCGCCAGCAGTTCAACAGGGAGCACCGGGGAGCTGTTTTTT. It specifies CASSSTGSTGELFF. The chain recombines TRBV10-1 with TRBJ2-2; D perhaps matches TRBD1 (6 bases). Per the germline V gene, CDR1 is WNHNN and CDR2 is SYGVQD (reference sequence). V lost 5 bases, J lost 4 bases, and 11 bases lay in between. The CDR3 is 14 amino acids.

This clonotype was found many times. The V call is TRBV6-1, the J call TRBJ1-2; maybe TRBD1 (6 bases). The CDR3 has 13 amino acids. The V and J ends lost 7 bases and 4 bases respectively, with 13 bases between them. Germline assignment: CDR1 MNHNS and CDR2 SASEGT. The CDR3 DNA is TGTGCCAGCACTCAGGGGAGAAGCTATGGCTACACCTTC. It yields the protein CASTQGRSYGYTF.

J is TRBJ2-5 and V is TRBV20-1; the D gene is possibly TRBD2 (5 bases). The germline V gene has CDR1 DFQATT and CDR2 SNEGSKA (reference sequence). Trimming stripped 0 bases from V and 1 base from J, with 9 bases between. CDR3 size: 14 residues. CDR3 protein: CSARDEGVQETQYF. The CDR3 nucleotides read TGCAGTGCTAGAGATGAGGGAGTCCAAGAGACCCAGTACTTC.

This clonotype was observed at least ten times. V gene TRBV7-2 combines with J gene TRBJ1-4; D not certain. CDR1 is SGHTA, CDR2 FQGNSA, per germline. The CDR3 is 13 amino acids. Trimming left V 7 bases short and J 8 bases short, with 14 bases between. The CDR3 here is CASTLGFTEKLFF. CDR3 coding DNA: TGTGCCAGCACTTTGGGGTTTACGGAAAAACTGTTTTTT.

This clonotype was seen ten or more times. V is TRBV20-1 and J is TRBJ1-2; D call uncertain. The CDR3 is 13 residues long. The V end lost 6 bases, the J end lost 2 bases, and 13 bases lay between the germline ends. Germline CDR1 is DFQATT and CDR2 is SNEGSKA (reference sequence). CDR3 bases: TGCAGTGCCCACCCCCCCGGAAACTATGGCTACACCTTC. Protein sequence: CSAHPPGNYGYTF.

In its sample, this clonotype was seen many times. This chain joins TRBV7-2 and TRBJ1-2, with 7 bases aligning to TRBD1. Germline CDR1 is SGHTA and CDR2 is FQGNSA. The CDR3 has 12 residues. J lost 7 bases, V lost 5 bases, and 4 bases had no gene match. The CDR3 DNA is TGTGCCAGCAGCATTGACAGGGTTGGCTACACCTTC. Its translation is CASSIDRVGYTF.

In this sample, this clonotype turned up many times. One junction end disagrees with the germline gene, perhaps due to a read error. The V gene is TRBV4-2, the J gene TRBJ1-4; D is unresolved. Per germline, CDR1 LGHNA and CDR2 YNFKEQ. The CDR3 contains 15 residues. The chain's CDR3 is CASSQGSKGNERLFF. CDR3 DNA sequence: TGTGCCAGCAGCCAAGGGTCGAAAGGGAATGAAAGACTGTTTTTT.

This clonotype occurred many times. The chain couples TRBV5-1 to TRBJ2-7; TRBD1 matches at 9 bases. Trimming removed 2 bases from V and 2 bases from J; junction bases left unmatched: 17. The CDR3 length is 19 residues. The V gene's germline CDR1 is SGHRS and CDR2 YFSETQ. CDR3 sequence: CASSFQPPGTGYGAYEQYF. DNA for the CDR3: TGCGCCAGCAGCTTCCAACCTCCCGGGACAGGGTACGGGGCCTACGAGCAGTACTTC.

This clonotype occurred a few times. The gene calls are TRBV7-2 and TRBJ2-3, with a possible D match to TRBD2 (5 bases). The CDR3 runs to 13 residues. V lost 6 bases to trimming and J lost 3 bases, with 10 bases between them. Germline CDR1 is SGHTA and CDR2 is FQGNSA. The CDR3 DNA reads as TGTGCCAGCAGACCGGGAAAAACAGATACGCAGTATTTT. Translation: CASRPGKTDTQYF.

This clonotype was seen only a few times. The V call is TRBV7-2, the J call TRBJ1-5; D unresolved. The germline V gene encodes CDR1 SGHTA and CDR2 FQGNSA. The V gene lost 5 bases and the J gene lost 3 bases, with 5 bases spanning the gap. CDR3 length: 12 amino acids. The CDR3 loop reads CASSLDNQPQHF. The CDR3, as DNA: TGTGCCAGCAGCCTCGACAATCAGCCCCAGCATTTT.